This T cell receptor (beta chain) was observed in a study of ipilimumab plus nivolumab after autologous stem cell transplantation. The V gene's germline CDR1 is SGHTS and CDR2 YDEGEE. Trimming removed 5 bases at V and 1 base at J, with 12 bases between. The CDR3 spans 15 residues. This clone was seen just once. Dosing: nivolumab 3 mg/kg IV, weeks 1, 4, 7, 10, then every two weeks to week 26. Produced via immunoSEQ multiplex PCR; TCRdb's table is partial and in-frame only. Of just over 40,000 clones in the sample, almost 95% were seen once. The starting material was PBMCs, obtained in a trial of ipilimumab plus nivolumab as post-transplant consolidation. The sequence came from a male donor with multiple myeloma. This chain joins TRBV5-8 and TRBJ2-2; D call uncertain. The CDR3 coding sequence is TGTGCCAGCAGTATGGGGTTCGGGAACACCGGGGAGCTGTTTTTT. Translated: CASSMGFGNTGELFF.